This T cell receptor (beta chain) appears in the sequencing data of a study of cytomegalovirus exposure and HLA in healthy donors. Study overall: Around four fifths of more than 300 genotyped donors fell in the Caucasian-associated ancestry cluster. Study-wide results and limits: The listing of 150 to 200 TCR beta chains classed them as cytomegalovirus-associated. Other equally common chains were less clonally expanded than HLA-associated TCR beta chains, a later analysis showed. The classifier reportedly diagnosed cytomegalovirus status with high specificity and sensitivity.

The CDR3 consists of 13 residues. The germline V and J ends were trimmed by 0 bases and 8 bases, with 10 bases remaining between them. From germline, CDR1 is MNHEY and CDR2 SVGAGI. With respect to this clone: Its target is not known.

Both 60 Vbeta primers and 13 Jbeta primers went into the PCR. Only in-frame clones appear in the TCRdb table, and some are missing; sequencing was by immunoSEQ multiplex PCR. The sample consists of a few hundred thousand clones, about 82% of them appearing once. V and J are TRBV6-5 and TRBJ1-2; D is unclear. The source of this sequence is a man aged 25-45 years in good health and CMV-seronegative. The sample comprised PBMCs. For the CDR3, the DNA is TGTGCCAGCAGTTACTCGACGGTGGGCGGCTACACCTTC. This translates into CASSYSTVGGYTF.